The 2 T cell receptor beta chains below were found in one sample sequenced in a study of a mutant IDH1 vaccine in newly diagnosed glioma. These receptors are not linked to any known antigen. The time point was: week 35, safety follow-up. All doses held 300 ug of mutant IDH1 20-mer peptide, with topical imiquimod. Clones were read by immunoSEQ multiplex PCR, and TCRdb kept only the in-frame ones, dropping some. The sample shows about 42,000 clones, 83% of them seen only once. The sample here was PBMCs, taken from a glioma patient whose treatment included an IDH1 peptide vaccine. Receptors originate from a woman aged 45-60 years with glioma.

The chain links TRBV5-1 to TRBJ2-2; TRBD1 aligns across 7 bases. This CDR3 comprises 15 residues. With V trimmed by 1 base and J by 3 bases, 3 bases remained unmatched. Germline lookup yields CDR1 SGHRS and CDR2 YFSETQ. This chain's CDR3 is CASSLWQGDTGELFF. The CDR3 coding sequence is TGCGCCAGCAGCTTGTGGCAGGGGGACACCGGGGAGCTGTTTTTT.

As DNA, the CDR3 is TGTGCCAGCAGTGAAAGGTCCCTTCGAGGGAATTCACCCCTCCACTTT. It translates to CASSERSLRGNSPLHF. The rearrangement joins TRBV2 to TRBJ1-6; D is unclear. The germline gives CDR1 SNHLY, CDR2 FYNNEI. The CDR3 has 16 residues. V was pared by 2 bases and J by 7 bases, with 15 bases between.